A selection of T cell receptor beta chains follows, all from one sample in a study of blood T cell repertoires in COVID-19. Clones were read by immunoSEQ multiplex PCR, and TCRdb kept only the in-frame ones, dropping some. The table has 85,000 to 110,000 clones, about 92% seen once; the top ten hold 15% to 20%. The sequenced sample consisted of peripheral blood. All receptors come from a woman aged 80 or over in a cohort sampled during active COVID-19. CDR3s include the opening cysteine and the closing phenylalanine or tryptophan. A D gene is named only where the DNA matches it firmly. For some rows the clone size is stated as once, few or many, or as a class when expanded; others skip it.

size: -; D: -; J: TRBJ1-2; V: TRBV9; CDR3: CASVGQGYTF; DNA: TGTGCCAGCGTGGGGCAAGGCTACACCTTC
size: -; D: -; J: TRBJ2-2; V: TRBV5-1; CDR3: CASSDLSTGTGELFF; DNA: TGCGCCAGCAGCGATCTGTCAACAGGGACCGGGGAGCTGTTTTTT
size: -; D: TRBD2; J: TRBJ2-3; V: TRBV18; CDR3: CASSPRPAGEDTQYF; DNA: TGTGCCAGCTCACCACGCCCAGCGGGAGAGGATACGCAGTATTTT
size: -; D: TRBD1; J: TRBJ1-5; V: TRBV18; CDR3: CASSPPGGPGQPQHF; DNA: TGTGCCAGCTCACCACCAGGGGGCCCAGGTCAGCCCCAGCATTTT
size: -; D: TRBD1; J: TRBJ2-1; V: TRBV5-4; CDR3: CASSSGTGWENEQFF; DNA: TGTGCCAGCAGCTCCGGGACAGGGTGGGAGAATGAGCAGTTCTTC
size: -; D: -; J: TRBJ2-1; V: TRBV18; CDR3: CASSPAVGPSYNEQFF; DNA: TGTGCCAGCTCACCAGCAGTGGGGCCCTCCTACAATGAGCAGTTCTTC
size: -; D: TRBD2; J: TRBJ2-1; V: TRBV29-1; CDR3: CSVSGLAGVVNNEQFF; DNA: TGCAGCGTTTCGGGACTAGCGGGAGTGGTGAACAATGAGCAGTTCTTC
size: -; D: -; J: TRBJ1-2; V: TRBV5-1; CDR3: CASRRDLANYGYTF; DNA: TGCGCCAGCAGAAGAGATCTTGCTAACTATGGCTACACCTTC
size: -; D: TRBD1; J: TRBJ1-4; V: TRBV18; CDR3: CASSIEGAREKLFF; DNA: TGTGCCAGCTCAATAGAGGGGGCACGTGAAAAACTGTTTTTT
size: -; D: -; J: TRBJ2-7; V: TRBV9; CDR3: CASSVSWQGRRYEQYF; DNA: TGTGCCAGCAGCGTATCGTGGCAGGGCCGTCGGTACGAGCAGTACTTC
size: -; D: TRBD1; J: TRBJ1-2; V: TRBV7-6; CDR3: CASSFRQGSNYGYTF; DNA: TGTGCCAGCAGCTTTCGACAGGGATCTAACTATGGCTACACCTTC
size: once; D: -; J: TRBJ2-7; V: TRBV4-2; CDR3: CASSQDRSSDYEQYF; DNA: TGTGCCAGCAGCCAAGATAGGAGTTCAGACTACGAGCAGTACTTC
size: -; D: TRBD1; J: TRBJ2-2; V: TRBV5-1; CDR3: CASIPGTGINTGELFF; DNA: TGCGCCAGCATACCCGGGACAGGGATCAACACCGGGGAGCTGTTTTTT
size: -; D: -; J: TRBJ2-2; V: TRBV18; CDR3: CASSPDYPGELFF; DNA: TGTGCCAGCTCACCCGACTATCCCGGGGAGCTGTTTTTT
size: -; D: TRBD1; J: TRBJ1-4; V: TRBV4-1; CDR3: CASSQQGGGEKLFF; DNA: TGCGCCAGCAGCCAACAAGGGGGCGGTGAAAAACTGTTTTTT
size: -; D: -; J: TRBJ1-2; V: TRBV5-6; CDR3: CASRLGPYYTF; DNA: TGTGCCAGCAGACTGGGCCCTTACTACACCTTC
size: -; D: -; J: TRBJ2-7; V: TRBV18; CDR3: CASSPFPEEQYF; DNA: TGTGCCAGCTCACCGTTCCCTGAGGAGCAGTACTTC
size: few; D: TRBD2; J: TRBJ2-7; V: TRBV15; CDR3: CATSIGLVGGYEQYF; DNA: TGTGCCACCAGCATCGGACTAGTCGGGGGCTACGAGCAGTACTTC
size: -; D: -; J: TRBJ1-4; V: TRBV6-6; CDR3: CASSYPRDNEKLFF; DNA: TGTGCCAGCAGTTACCCACGGGACAACGAAAAACTGTTTTTT
size: -; D: TRBD1; J: TRBJ1-6; V: TRBV10-1; CDR3: CASSGTGGGSPLHF; DNA: TGCGCCAGCAGTGGTACAGGGGGAGGCTCACCCCTCCACTTT
size: -; D: -; J: TRBJ1-2; V: TRBV5-4; CDR3: CASSLDRVYGYTF; DNA: TGTGCCAGCAGCCTTGACAGAGTCTATGGCTACACCTTC
size: -; D: TRBD2; J: TRBJ2-7; V: TRBV28; CDR3: CASVSASGDSYEQYF; DNA: TGTGCCAGCGTTTCGGCTAGCGGGGACTCCTACGAGCAGTACTTC
size: -; D: -; J: TRBJ1-2; V: TRBV3-1/TRBV3-2; CDR3: CASSQRSYGYTF; DNA: TGTGCCAGCAGCCAGCGAAGCTATGGCTACACCTTC
size: -; D: -; J: TRBJ1-1; V: TRBV7-2; CDR3: CASTRDKGTEAFF; DNA: TGTGCCAGCACCAGGGATAAGGGCACTGAAGCTTTCTTT
size: -; D: TRBD2; J: TRBJ2-1; V: TRBV7-3; CDR3: CASSLGSGGLNEQFF; DNA: TGTGCCAGCAGCTTAGGAAGCGGGGGACTCAATGAGCAGTTCTTC
size: -; D: -; J: TRBJ2-1; V: TRBV15; CDR3: CATTRSGASYNEQFF; DNA: TGTGCCACCACCCGAAGCGGTGCCTCCTACAATGAGCAGTTCTTC
size: -; D: -; J: TRBJ1-2; V: TRBV27; CDR3: CASGYELGRGGTRGTSYGYTF; DNA: TGTGCCAGCGGATACGAGCTCGGGAGAGGTGGGACTCGCGGGACTTCCTATGGCTACACCTTC
size: -; D: -; J: TRBJ2-2; V: TRBV2; CDR3: CASSADSPTGELFF; DNA: TGTGCCAGTAGTGCAGACTCTCCCACCGGGGAGCTGTTTTTT
size: -; D: -; J: TRBJ2-7; V: TRBV28; CDR3: CASTLGGQSYEQYF; DNA: TGTGCCAGCACCTTAGGGGGACAAAGCTACGAGCAGTACTTC
size: -; D: -; J: TRBJ2-2; V: TRBV28; CDR3: CASTPRGLNTGELFF; DNA: TGTGCCAGCACCCCAAGGGGCTTGAACACCGGGGAGCTGTTTTTT
size: -; D: TRBD1; J: TRBJ1-5; V: TRBV4-1; CDR3: CASSQGTGAYSNQPQHF; DNA: TGCGCCAGCAGCCAGGGCACAGGGGCTTATAGCAATCAGCCCCAGCATTTT
size: once; D: -; J: TRBJ2-1; V: TRBV11-3; CDR3: CASSLGEGRGVNEQFF; DNA: TGTGCCAGCAGCCTCGGTGAAGGTCGGGGAGTCAATGAGCAGTTCTTC
size: once; D: TRBD1; J: TRBJ1-4; V: TRBV4-2; CDR3: CASSQDPGQGNEKLFF; DNA: TGTGCCAGCAGCCAAGATCCTGGACAGGGGAACGAAAAACTGTTTTTT
size: -; D: TRBD1; J: TRBJ2-4; V: TRBV11-3; CDR3: CASSLGQASLIQYF; DNA: TGTGCCAGCAGCCTCGGACAGGCCTCCCTCATTCAGTACTTC
size: few; D: TRBD2; J: TRBJ2-2; V: TRBV10-3; CDR3: CAIRETAGTSGRARSNTGELFF; DNA: TGTGCCATCAGGGAGACGGCCGGGACTAGCGGGAGAGCACGATCGAACACCGGGGAGCTGTTTTTT
size: -; D: -; J: TRBJ1-5; V: TRBV27; CDR3: CASSPSMTSNQPQHF; DNA: TGTGCCAGCAGCCCTAGTATGACGAGCAATCAGCCCCAGCATTTT
size: -; D: TRBD2; J: TRBJ2-2; V: TRBV5-1; CDR3: CASSLGIAGNTGELFF; DNA: TGCGCCAGCAGCTTGGGCATAGCGGGGAACACCGGGGAGCTGTTTTTT
size: -; D: -; J: TRBJ1-2; V: TRBV5-4; CDR3: CASSLGPAGYGYTF; DNA: TGTGCCAGCAGCTTGGGTCCAGCAGGCTATGGCTACACCTTC
size: -; D: -; J: TRBJ2-1; V: TRBV18; CDR3: CASSPPSIYNEQFF; DNA: TGTGCCAGCTCACCACCGAGCATTTACAATGAGCAGTTCTTC
size: -; D: TRBD1; J: TRBJ1-6; V: TRBV2; CDR3: CATMTGANSPLHF; DNA: TGTGCCACTATGACAGGGGCCAATTCACCCCTCCACTTT
size: once; D: TRBD2; J: TRBJ2-3; V: TRBV5-1; CDR3: CASSLVAGVDTQYF; DNA: TGCGCCAGCAGCTTGGTGGCGGGGGTAGATACGCAGTATTTT
size: -; D: -; J: TRBJ2-7; V: TRBV27; CDR3: CASSLGGRRNYEQYF; DNA: TGTGCCAGCAGTTTGGGAGGCAGACGGAACTACGAGCAGTACTTC
size: -; D: TRBD2; J: TRBJ2-7; V: TRBV7-9; CDR3: CASSLARASGVVEQYF; DNA: TGTGCCAGCAGCTTAGCGAGAGCTAGCGGGGTGGTTGAGCAGTACTTC
size: -; D: -; J: TRBJ2-3; V: TRBV21-1; CDR3: CASPRRVCAQYF; DNA: TGTGCCAGCCCTAGGAGAGTATGTGCGCAGTATTTT
size: -; D: TRBD1; J: TRBJ1-6; V: TRBV10-3; CDR3: CATDHRDRGGGSNSPLHF; DNA: TGTGCCACCGACCACCGGGACAGGGGAGGAGGGAGTAATTCACCCCTCCACTTT
size: -; D: TRBD1; J: TRBJ2-7; V: TRBV18; CDR3: CASSPRTGGRSYEQYF; DNA: TGTGCCAGCTCGCCACGGACAGGGGGCCGGTCCTACGAGCAGTACTTC
size: once; D: -; J: TRBJ2-1; V: TRBV15; CDR3: CATSRLAESSYNEQFF; DNA: TGTGCCACCAGCAGATTAGCGGAAAGCTCCTACAATGAGCAGTTCTTC
size: -; D: -; J: TRBJ1-1; V: TRBV7-9; CDR3: CASSLSQGRGTEAFF; DNA: TGTGCCAGCAGCTTAAGTCAGGGAAGGGGCACTGAAGCTTTCTTT
size: few; D: -; J: TRBJ2-7; V: TRBV5-1; CDR3: CASSSTTGIGYEQYF; DNA: TGCGCCAGCAGCTCTACGACAGGAATAGGCTACGAGCAGTACTTC
size: once; D: TRBD1; J: TRBJ1-1; V: TRBV6-5; CDR3: CASSSRTGGEAFF; DNA: TGTGCCAGCAGTTCCCGGACAGGGGGTGAAGCTTTCTTT
size: -; D: -; J: TRBJ2-3; V: TRBV19; CDR3: CATRAGGNTQYF; DNA: TGTGCCACCAGAGCCGGGGGTAATACGCAGTATTTT
size: -; D: TRBD2; J: TRBJ2-1; V: TRBV6-1; CDR3: CASSLAGGANEQFF; DNA: TGTGCCAGCAGTTTGGCGGGGGGGGCCAATGAGCAGTTCTTC
size: -; D: -; J: TRBJ2-2; V: TRBV30; CDR3: CAWSARDTGELFF; DNA: TGTGCCTGGAGTGCGCGGGATACCGGGGAGCTGTTTTTT